Listed below are T cell receptor beta chains from one sample, sequenced in a study of blood T cell repertoires in COVID-19. Assay: immunoSEQ multiplex PCR; the TCRdb copy retains only in-frame clones and omits some. Among some 110,000 clones, more than 80% were seen once, and the ten largest hold about 3.3%. The sequenced material came from peripheral blood. The receptors originated from a woman aged 80 or over with COVID-19, enrolled during active disease. Each CDR3 is given without its conserved first and last residue. Not every row has a clone size; where given, it reads once, few, many or a size class.

ASSLSGVWAGEKNTGELF	TRBV28	TRBJ2-2	once
ASSNAGSYNEQF	TRBV21-1	TRBJ2-1	NA
ASSYAGQPNTGELF	TRBV6-2/TRBV6-3	TRBJ2-2	NA
ASSRGGGGSTYEQY	TRBV4-1	TRBJ2-7	NA
ASSWTGQVEQF	TRBV7-2	TRBJ2-1	NA
ASRAQGSPLH	TRBV3-1/TRBV3-2	TRBJ1-6	NA
ASSEGRGNEQF	TRBV6-1	TRBJ2-1	NA
ASKTGSNSPLH	TRBV19	TRBJ1-6	NA
ASSYGDRGPF	TRBV6-5	TRBJ2-1	once
ASSYARGGGEQY	TRBV6-5	TRBJ2-7	NA
ASSLPTGEQY	TRBV28	TRBJ2-7	NA
ASSGQGRYGYT	TRBV28	TRBJ1-2	NA
ASSSGFYGYT	TRBV28	TRBJ1-2	few
ASSLERAANNEQF	TRBV5-1	TRBJ2-1	NA
ASRPGLAYNEQF	TRBV6-5	TRBJ2-1	NA
ATSRDRVDETQY	TRBV24-1	TRBJ2-5	NA
ASSLVAGVTDTQY	TRBV5-1	TRBJ2-3	NA
ASTRGLGNQPQH	TRBV13	TRBJ1-5	NA
ASSSGFQPQH	TRBV7-9	TRBJ1-5	NA
ASSLGGTSPHEQY	TRBV11-2	TRBJ2-7	NA
ASSQGGRDQPQH	TRBV27	TRBJ1-5	once
ASRTREVRGYT	TRBV27	TRBJ1-2	NA
ASSLLTTGGVDTQY	TRBV7-9	TRBJ2-3	NA
ASSLGATWNTEAF	TRBV7-9	TRBJ1-1	NA
ASSMGGQETQY	TRBV12-3/TRBV12-4	TRBJ2-5	NA
ASSPYRGFGETQY	TRBV27	TRBJ2-5	NA
ASSKDRGNYEQY	TRBV5-1	TRBJ2-7	NA
ASSSRQDYGYT	TRBV19	TRBJ1-2	few
ASSGGLAGRSTDTQY	TRBV5-1	TRBJ2-3	NA
ASKADTQETQY	TRBV12-3/TRBV12-4	TRBJ2-5	NA
ASSVDRDDEQY	TRBV7-3	TRBJ2-7	NA
ASSSGVKLF	TRBV5-1	TRBJ1-4	NA
ASSEERGTEAF	TRBV2	TRBJ1-1	NA
ASSSWTGGHNEQF	TRBV27	TRBJ2-1	NA
ASSESQRYSNQPQH	TRBV6-1	TRBJ1-5	NA
ASSADRVTEAF	TRBV7-3	TRBJ1-1	NA
ASSFEGAPGELF	TRBV5-6	TRBJ2-2	NA